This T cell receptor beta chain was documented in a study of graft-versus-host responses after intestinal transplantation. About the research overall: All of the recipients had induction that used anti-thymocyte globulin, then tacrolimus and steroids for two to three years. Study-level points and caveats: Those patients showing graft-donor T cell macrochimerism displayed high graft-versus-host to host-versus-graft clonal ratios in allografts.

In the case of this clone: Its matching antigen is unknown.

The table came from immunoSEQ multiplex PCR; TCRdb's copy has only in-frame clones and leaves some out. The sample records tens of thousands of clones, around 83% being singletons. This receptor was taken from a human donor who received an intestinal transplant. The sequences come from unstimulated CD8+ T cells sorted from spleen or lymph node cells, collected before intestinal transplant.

The CDR3 sequence is CASSLGTGRVHEQFF. The CDR3 nucleotides are TGTGCCAGCAGCTTGGGGACAGGGAGGGTACATGAGCAGTTCTTC. The chain has TRBV5-4 and TRBJ2-1; TRBD1 might be the D (8 bases). V dropped 0 bases and J dropped 8 bases, with 15 bases sitting between them. CDR1 SGHNT and CDR2 YYREEE come from the germline V gene (reference sequence). The CDR3 covers 15 residues.